The sequence of this TCR beta chain was determined in a study of a mutant IDH1 vaccine in newly diagnosed glioma. Looking at the study overall: Sex distribution of treated patients was about 60% male and roughly 40% female; mean age was around 40 years. Standard pretreatment was either radiotherapy, temozolomide, or, for most, radiochemotherapy with temozolomide.

The CDR3 spans 12 residues. V was shortened by 7 bases and J by 7 bases, with 13 bases between the two germline ends. Germline V gene sequence: CDR1 SNHLY, CDR2 FYNNEI. Details on this clone: Antigen: not known.

The time point here: week 35, safety follow-up. Topical imiquimod accompanied each vaccine dose, which consisted of 300 ug of mutant IDH1 20-mer peptide. Data came from immunoSEQ multiplex PCR; TCRdb stores just in-frame clones and leaves some out. The data hold fewer than 35,000 clones, with approximately 78% observed a single time. Sample: PBMCs, taken from a glioma patient whose treatment included an IDH1 peptide vaccine. The receptor was derived from a woman aged 40-49 years with glioma. This chain uses TRBV2 with TRBJ1-2; D is unclear. Here the CDR3 DNA reads TGTGCCAGCACGGTCTATGCTGGTGGCTACACCTTC. Translated, it gives CASTVYAGGYTF.